This TCR beta chain was found in a study of cytomegalovirus exposure and HLA in healthy donors. General study findings and limits: Presence/absence analyses treated sequencing depth as roughly uniform across donors.

The PCR ran on 60 Vbeta and 13 Jbeta primers. The data were produced by immunoSEQ multiplex PCR, yet TCRdb's version contains in-frame clones alone and is incomplete. The profile shows more than 150,000 clones, roughly 78% of them singletons. As concerns this clone: The antigen remains unidentified.

The V end was cut by 1 base, the J end by 6 bases, with 16 bases between. Germline loops: CDR1 SGDLS, CDR2 YYNGEE. This CDR3 is 15 amino acids long. Material for sequencing was PBMCs. The chain uses TRBV9 and TRBJ1-1; no firm D call. The TCR comes from a boy younger than 18 in good health and CMV-seronegative. CDR3 sequence reads: CASSVRGMLDAEAFF. The CDR3 DNA reads TGTGCCAGCAGCGTACGGGGTATGCTGGACGCTGAAGCTTTCTTT.